The text below deals with one T cell receptor (beta chain). The sample originates from a study of blood T cell repertoires in COVID-19. Across the study: Sites in the United States, Italy and Spain provided acute and convalescent COVID-19 samples. T cells, B-cell-depleted T cells, or PBMCs supplied cDNA or gDNA.

Produced via immunoSEQ multiplex PCR; TCRdb's table is partial and in-frame only. The sample yields under 150,000 clones, roughly three quarters seen once. Germline V gene lookup returns CDR1 MDHEN and CDR2 SYDVKM. The ends were cut back, 6 bases at V and 4 bases at J, with 15 bases in the middle. This CDR3 has 15 residues. The TCR originated in a man aged 50-59 years with active or convalescent COVID-19. V and J are TRBV28 and TRBJ2-2, with D perhaps TRBD2 (5 bases). The sequenced material came from peripheral blood. The CDR3 protein is CASSRLRAGTGELFF. The DNA of the CDR3 is TGTGCCAGCAGCCGCCTGAGGGCCGGCACCGGGGAGCTGTTTTTT.